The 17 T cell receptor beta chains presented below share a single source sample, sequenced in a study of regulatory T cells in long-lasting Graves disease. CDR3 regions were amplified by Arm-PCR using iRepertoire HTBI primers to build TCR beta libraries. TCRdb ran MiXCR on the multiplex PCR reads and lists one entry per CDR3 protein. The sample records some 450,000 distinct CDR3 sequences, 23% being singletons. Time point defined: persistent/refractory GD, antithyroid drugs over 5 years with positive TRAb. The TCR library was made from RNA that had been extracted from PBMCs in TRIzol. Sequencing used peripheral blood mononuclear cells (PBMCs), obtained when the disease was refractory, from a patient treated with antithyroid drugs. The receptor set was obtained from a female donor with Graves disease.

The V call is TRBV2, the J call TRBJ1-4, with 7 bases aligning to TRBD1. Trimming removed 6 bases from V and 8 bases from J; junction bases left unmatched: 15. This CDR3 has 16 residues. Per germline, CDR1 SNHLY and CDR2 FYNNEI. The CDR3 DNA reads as TGTGCCAGCAGCTCCGGGACAGATCAAGACGGGGAAAAACTGTTTTTT. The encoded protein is CASSSGTDQDGEKLFF.

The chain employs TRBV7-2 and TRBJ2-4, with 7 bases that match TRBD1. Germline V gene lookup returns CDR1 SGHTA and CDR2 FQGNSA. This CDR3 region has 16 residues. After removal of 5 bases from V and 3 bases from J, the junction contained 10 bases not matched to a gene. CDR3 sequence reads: CASSPPAGTDKNIQYF. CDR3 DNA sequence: TGTGCCAGCAGCCCCCCCGCAGGGACAGACAAAAACATTCAGTACTTC.

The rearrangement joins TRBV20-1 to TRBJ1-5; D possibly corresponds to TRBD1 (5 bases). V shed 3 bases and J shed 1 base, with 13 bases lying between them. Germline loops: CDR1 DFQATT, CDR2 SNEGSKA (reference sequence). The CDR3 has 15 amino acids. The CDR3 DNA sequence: TGCAGTGCTAGTGTTGGAGGGGCGAGCAATCAGCCCCAGCATTTT. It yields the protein CSASVGGASNQPQHF.

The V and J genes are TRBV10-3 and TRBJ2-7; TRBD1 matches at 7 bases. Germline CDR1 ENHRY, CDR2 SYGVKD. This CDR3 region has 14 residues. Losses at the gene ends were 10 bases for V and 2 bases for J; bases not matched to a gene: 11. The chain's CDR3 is CASNTDRIPYEQYF. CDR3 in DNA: TGTGCCAGTAATACGGACAGGATTCCCTACGAGCAGTACTTC.

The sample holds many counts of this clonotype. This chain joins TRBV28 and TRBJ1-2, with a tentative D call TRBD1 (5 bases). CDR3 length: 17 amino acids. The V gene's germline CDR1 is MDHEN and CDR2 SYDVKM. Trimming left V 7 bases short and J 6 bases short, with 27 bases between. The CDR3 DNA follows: TGTGCCAGCAATAACTTAGTCAGGGCAAGGTTTTCAGATGGCTACACCTTC. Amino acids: CASNNLVRARFSDGYTF.

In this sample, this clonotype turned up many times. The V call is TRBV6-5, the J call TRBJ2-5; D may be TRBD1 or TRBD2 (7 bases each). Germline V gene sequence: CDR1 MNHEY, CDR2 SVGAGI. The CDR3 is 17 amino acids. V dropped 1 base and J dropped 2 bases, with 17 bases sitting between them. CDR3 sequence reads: CASSYYRGGGYQETQYF. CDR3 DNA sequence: TGTGCCAGCAGTTACTATCGGGGAGGGGGCTATCAAGAGACCCAGTACTTC.

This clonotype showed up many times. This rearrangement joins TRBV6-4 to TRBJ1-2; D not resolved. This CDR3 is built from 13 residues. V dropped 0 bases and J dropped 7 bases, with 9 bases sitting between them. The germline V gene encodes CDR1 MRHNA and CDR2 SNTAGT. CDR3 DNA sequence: TGTGCCAGCAGTGACTCGACCCACGCTGGCTACACCTTC. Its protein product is CASSDSTHAGYTF.

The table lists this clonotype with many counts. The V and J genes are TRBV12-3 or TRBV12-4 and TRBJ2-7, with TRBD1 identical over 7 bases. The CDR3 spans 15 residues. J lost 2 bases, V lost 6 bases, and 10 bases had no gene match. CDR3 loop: CASRRATGPTYEQYF. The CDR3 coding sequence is TGTGCCAGCAGACGCGCGACAGGGCCGACCTACGAGCAGTACTTC.

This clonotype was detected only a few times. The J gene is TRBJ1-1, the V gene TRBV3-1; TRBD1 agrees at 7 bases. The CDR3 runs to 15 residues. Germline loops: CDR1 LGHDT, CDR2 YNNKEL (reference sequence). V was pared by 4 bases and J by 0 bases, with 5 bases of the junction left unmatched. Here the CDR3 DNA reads TGTGCCAGCAGCCTTAGGACAGGAATGAACACTGAAGCTTTCTTT. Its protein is CASSLRTGMNTEAFF. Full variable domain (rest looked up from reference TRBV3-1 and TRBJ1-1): DTAVSQTPKYLVTQMGNDKSIKCEQNLGHDTMYWYKQDSKKFLKIMFSYNNKELIINETVPNRFSPKSPDKAHLNLHINSLELGDSAVYFCASSLRTGMNTEAFFGQGTRLTVV.

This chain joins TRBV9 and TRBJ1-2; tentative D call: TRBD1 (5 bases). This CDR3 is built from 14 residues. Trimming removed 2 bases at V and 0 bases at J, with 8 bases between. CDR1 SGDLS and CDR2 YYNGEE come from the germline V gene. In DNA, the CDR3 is TGTGCCAGCAGCGTTGCGGGGGCTAACTATGGCTACACCTTC. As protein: CASSVAGANYGYTF.

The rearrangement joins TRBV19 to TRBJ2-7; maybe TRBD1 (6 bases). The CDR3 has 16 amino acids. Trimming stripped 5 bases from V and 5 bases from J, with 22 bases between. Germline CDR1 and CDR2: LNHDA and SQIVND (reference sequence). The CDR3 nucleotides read TGTGCCAGTAGTGGTCCCTCCAGGGGCGTTCGGAACGAGCAGTACTTC. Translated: CASSGPSRGVRNEQYF.

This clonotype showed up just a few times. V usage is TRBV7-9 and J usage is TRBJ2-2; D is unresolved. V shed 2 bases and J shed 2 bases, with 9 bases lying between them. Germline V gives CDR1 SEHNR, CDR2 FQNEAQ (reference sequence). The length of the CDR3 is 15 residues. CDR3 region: CASSLRNSNTGELFF. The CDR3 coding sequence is TGTGCCAGCAGCTTAAGGAATTCTAACACCGGGGAGCTGTTTTTT.

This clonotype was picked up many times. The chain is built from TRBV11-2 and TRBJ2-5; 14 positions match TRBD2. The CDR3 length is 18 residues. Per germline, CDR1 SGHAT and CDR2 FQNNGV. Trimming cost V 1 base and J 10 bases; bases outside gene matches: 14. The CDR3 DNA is TGTGCCAGCAGCTTAGGACCGGGACTAGCGGGGGTTAATTGGAGCCAGTACTTC. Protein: CASSLGPGLAGVNWSQYF. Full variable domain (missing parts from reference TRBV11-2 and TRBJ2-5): EAGVAQSPRYKIIEKRQSVAFWCNPISGHATLYWYQQILGQGPKLLIQFQNNGVVDDSQLPKDRFSAERLKGVDSTLKIQPAKLEDSAVYLCASSLGPGLAGVNWSQYFGPGTRLLVL.

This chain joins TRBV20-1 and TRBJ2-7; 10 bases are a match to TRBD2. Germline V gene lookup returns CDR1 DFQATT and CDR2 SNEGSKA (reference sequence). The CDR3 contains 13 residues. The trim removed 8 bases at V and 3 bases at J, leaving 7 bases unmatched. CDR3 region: CSWTSGGFYEQYF. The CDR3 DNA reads TGCAGTTGGACTAGCGGAGGTTTCTACGAGCAGTACTTC.

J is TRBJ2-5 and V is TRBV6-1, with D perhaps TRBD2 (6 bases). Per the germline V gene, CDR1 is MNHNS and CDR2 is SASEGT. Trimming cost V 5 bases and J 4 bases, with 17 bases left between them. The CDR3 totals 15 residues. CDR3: CASSRITGLSETQYF. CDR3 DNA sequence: TGTGCCAGCAGTCGAATAACGGGACTCTCAGAGACCCAGTACTTC.

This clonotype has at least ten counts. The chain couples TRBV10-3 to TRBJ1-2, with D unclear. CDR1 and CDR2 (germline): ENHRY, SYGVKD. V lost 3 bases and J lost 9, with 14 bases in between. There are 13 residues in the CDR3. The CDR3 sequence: CAISDESQSRYTF. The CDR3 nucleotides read TGTGCCATCAGTGACGAGAGTCAGTCACGCTACACCTTC.

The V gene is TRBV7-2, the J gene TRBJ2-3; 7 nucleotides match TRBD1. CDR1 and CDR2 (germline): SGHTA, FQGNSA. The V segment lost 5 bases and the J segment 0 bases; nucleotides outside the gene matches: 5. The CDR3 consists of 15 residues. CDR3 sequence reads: CASSRGGSSTDTQYF. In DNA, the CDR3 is TGTGCCAGCAGCAGAGGGGGCTCTAGCACAGATACGCAGTATTTT.